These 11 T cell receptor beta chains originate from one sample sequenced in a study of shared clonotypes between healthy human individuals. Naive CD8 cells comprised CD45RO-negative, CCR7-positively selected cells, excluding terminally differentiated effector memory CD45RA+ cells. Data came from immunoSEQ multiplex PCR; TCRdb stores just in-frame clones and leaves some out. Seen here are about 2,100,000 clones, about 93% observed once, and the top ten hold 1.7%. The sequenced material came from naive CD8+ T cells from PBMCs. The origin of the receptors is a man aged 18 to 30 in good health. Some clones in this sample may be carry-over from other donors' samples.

CDR3 in amino acids: CASSPPTAGEDTQYF. In DNA, the CDR3 is TGTGCCAGCAGTCCCCCGACGGCGGGAGAAGATACGCAGTATTTT. The chain links TRBV7-9 to TRBJ2-3, with TRBD2 matching 7 bases. Per germline, CDR1 SEHNR and CDR2 FQNEAQ (reference sequence). Trimming removed 6 bases from V and 5 bases from J; junction bases left unmatched: 11. The CDR3 covers 15 residues.

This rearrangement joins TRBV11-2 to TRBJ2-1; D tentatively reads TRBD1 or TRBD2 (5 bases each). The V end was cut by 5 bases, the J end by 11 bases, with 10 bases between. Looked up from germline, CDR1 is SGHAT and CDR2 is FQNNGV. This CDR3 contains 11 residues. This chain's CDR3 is CASSPPGQQFF. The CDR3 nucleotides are TGTGCCAGCAGCCCCCCGGGACAGCAGTTCTTC.

CDR3 nucleotides: TGTGCCAGCACCCCCGACTGGGGAACTGAAGCTTTCTTT. This encodes CASTPDWGTEAFF. This chain connects TRBV6-5 to TRBJ1-1; D is ambiguous. The CDR3 contains 13 residues. Germline-derived CDR1 and CDR2 are MNHEY and SVGAGI. V was pared by 7 bases and J by 5 bases, with 14 bases between.

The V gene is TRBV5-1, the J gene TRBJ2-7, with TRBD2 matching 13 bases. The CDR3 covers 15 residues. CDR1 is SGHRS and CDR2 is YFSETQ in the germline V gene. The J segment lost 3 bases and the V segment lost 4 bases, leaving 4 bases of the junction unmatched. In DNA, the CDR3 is TGCGCCAGCAGCATATGGACTAGCGGGAGCTACGAGCAGTACTTC. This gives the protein CASSIWTSGSYEQYF.

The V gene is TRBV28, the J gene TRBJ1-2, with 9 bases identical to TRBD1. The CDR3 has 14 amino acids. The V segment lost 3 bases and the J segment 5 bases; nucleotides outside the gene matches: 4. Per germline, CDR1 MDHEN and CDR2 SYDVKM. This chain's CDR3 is CASSLDGTGYGYTF. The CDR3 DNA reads TGTGCCAGCAGTTTGGACGGGACAGGGTATGGCTACACCTTC.

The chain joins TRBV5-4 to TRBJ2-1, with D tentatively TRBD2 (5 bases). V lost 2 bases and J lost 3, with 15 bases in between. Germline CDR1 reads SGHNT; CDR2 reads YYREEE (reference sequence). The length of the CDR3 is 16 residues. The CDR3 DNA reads TGTGCCAGCAGCTTACCCGGAGGCGTAGTCTACAATGAGCAGTTCTTC. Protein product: CASSLPGGVVYNEQFF.

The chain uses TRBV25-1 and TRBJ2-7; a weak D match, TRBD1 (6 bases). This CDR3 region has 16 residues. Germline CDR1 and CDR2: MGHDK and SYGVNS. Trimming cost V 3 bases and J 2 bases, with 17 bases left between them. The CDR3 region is CASSDPGRGLTYEQYF. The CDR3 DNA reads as TGTGCCAGCAGTGATCCGGGCAGGGGCCTTACCTACGAGCAGTACTTC.

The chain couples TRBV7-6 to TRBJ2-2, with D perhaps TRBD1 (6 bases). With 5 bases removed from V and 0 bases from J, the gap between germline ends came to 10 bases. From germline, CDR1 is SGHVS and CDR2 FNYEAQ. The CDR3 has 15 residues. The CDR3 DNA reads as TGTGCCAGCAGCGACCGGACAGCGAACACCGGGGAGCTGTTTTTT. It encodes CASSDRTANTGELFF.

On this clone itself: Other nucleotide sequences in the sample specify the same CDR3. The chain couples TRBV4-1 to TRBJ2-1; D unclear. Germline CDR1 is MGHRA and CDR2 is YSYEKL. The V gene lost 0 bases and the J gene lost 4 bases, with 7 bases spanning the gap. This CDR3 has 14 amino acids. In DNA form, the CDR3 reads TGCGCCAGCAGCCAAGAAGGTGGTTACAATGAGCAGTTCTTC. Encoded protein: CASSQEGGYNEQFF.

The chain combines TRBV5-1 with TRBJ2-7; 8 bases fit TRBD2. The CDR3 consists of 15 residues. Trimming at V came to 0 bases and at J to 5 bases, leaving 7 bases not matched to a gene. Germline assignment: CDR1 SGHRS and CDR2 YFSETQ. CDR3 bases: TGCGCCAGCAGCTTGGAAGCGGGAGTTTACCACGAGCAGTACTTC. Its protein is CASSLEAGVYHEQYF. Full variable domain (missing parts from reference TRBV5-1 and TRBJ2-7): KAGVTQTPRYLIKTRGQQVTLSCSPISGHRSVSWYQQTPGQGLQFLFEYFSETQRNKGNFPGRFSGRQFSNSRSEMNVSTLELGDSALYLCASSLEAGVYHEQYFGPGTRLTVT.

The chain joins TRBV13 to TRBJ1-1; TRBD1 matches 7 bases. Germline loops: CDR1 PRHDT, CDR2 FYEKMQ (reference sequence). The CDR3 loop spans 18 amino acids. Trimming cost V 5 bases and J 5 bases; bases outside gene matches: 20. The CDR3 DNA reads TGTGCCAGCAGCAACCAGCCGGGACAGATACAAATGGGTACTGAAGCTTTCTTT. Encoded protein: CASSNQPGQIQMGTEAFF.